The T cell receptor (beta chain) under discussion was sequenced for a study of T cells in Graves' hyperthyroidism and ophthalmopathy. This CDR3 contains 14 residues. The V segment lost 4 bases and the J segment 7 bases; nucleotides outside the gene matches: 5. The germline V gene has CDR1 SGHRS and CDR2 YFSETQ. Blood was drawn at first hyperthyroidism diagnosis, before any ophthalmopathy symptoms. Researchers took RNA transcripts and amplified the TCR beta CDR3 regions from them. Researchers ran a first-round RT-PCR on the TCR CDR3 using the HTBI primer set. From the multiplex PCR reads, TCRdb called clonotypes with MiXCR, one entry per CDR3 protein. The sample includes fewer than 900,000 distinct CDR3 sequences, over 15% of them seen just once. This clonotype was counted ten times or more.

The TCR comes from a woman aged 50 to 60 with Graves' hyperthyroidism that later progressed to Graves' ophthalmopathy. Sample: blood. V and J are TRBV5-1 and TRBJ2-1; 10 nucleotides align to TRBD2. The CDR3, as DNA: TGCGCCAGCAGCCCGACTAGCGGGCATAATGAGCAGTTCTTC. Amino acids: CASSPTSGHNEQFF.